This T cell receptor (beta chain) was recovered during a study of shared clonotypes between healthy human individuals. This clone has just a few counts. Its antigen is not identified. V lost 5 bases, J lost 2 bases, and 7 bases lay in between. The CDR3 has 14 residues. Germline loops: CDR1 SEHNR, CDR2 FQNEAQ (reference sequence). Findings of the study overall: Among donors, sharing of clonotypes was expected to be affected by sequencing depth.

HIV-negative, healthy adults without recent acute infections or vaccinations were the donors. Ten immunoSEQ deep assay plates were used to sequence the DNA of unsorted PBMCs. This table comes from immunoSEQ multiplex PCR, and its TCRdb copy is limited to in-frame clones, with some not included. The sample has approximately 470,000 clones, 81% seen once. The V gene is TRBV7-9, the J gene TRBJ2-6, with D unresolved. Material for sequencing was PBMCs. This TCR was sampled from a middle-aged woman in good health. Some clones in this sample may be carry-over from other donors' samples. The CDR3 here is CASSDNAGANVLTF. The CDR3 DNA sequence: TGTGCCAGCAGCGATAACGCTGGGGCCAACGTCCTGACTTTC.